The rows below give T cell receptor beta chains drawn from one sample of a study of T-cell memory formation after mild COVID-19. MiXCR was run by TCRdb on the 5' RACE reads, yielding one entry per CDR3 protein. The sample comprises a few hundred thousand distinct CDR3 sequences, 15% of which are singletons, and around 24% rests with the top ten. Sequenced sample: PBMCs or a T cell subset sorted from them (not recorded which). All receptors derive from a man between 18 and 29 years old who had mild COVID-19 (a few samples of this study predate the infection). Cell type and time point are not known. Both conserved end residues are part of each CDR3. The D gene is left open where the match is weak. Clone size appears in some rows only: once, few, many, or a class for an expanded clone.

CDR3 DNA,CDR3 protein,clone size,V gene,D gene,CDR3 length,J gene
TGTGCCACCAGTGATTTTACCGGGGCCGGCTACACCTTC,CATSDFTGAGYTF,-,TRBV24-1,-,13,TRBJ1-2
TGTGCCACCCGCGAAGGGGCGTACACTGAAGCTTTCTTT,CATREGAYTEAFF,-,TRBV10-3,-,13,TRBJ1-1
TGTGCCAGCAGCTTACGCGGGATAGCCAAAAACATTCAGTACTTC,CASSLRGIAKNIQYF,-,TRBV7-8,-,15,TRBJ2-4
TGTGCCAGCAGTGACGGGGGGTTTACCCCCCAGTACTTC,CASSDGGFTPQYF,few,TRBV2,TRBD2,13,TRBJ2-5
TGTGCCAGCAGCTTAGACTCACTAGTAACTAGCACAGATACGCAGTATTTT,CASSLDSLVTSTDTQYF,few,TRBV7-2,-,17,TRBJ2-3
TGTGCCAGTAGTACCGGAGCAGGGGCGTACAATGAGCAGTTCTTC,CASSTGAGAYNEQFF,-,TRBV19,-,15,TRBJ2-1
TGTGCCAGCTCACCACCTACTGGGACTAGCGGCACAGATACGCAGTATTTT,CASSPPTGTSGTDTQYF,-,TRBV18,TRBD2,17,TRBJ2-3
TGTGCCAGCAGTTACTTCGGGGGGACTGGTGAGACCCAGTACTTC,CASSYFGGTGETQYF,-,TRBV6-5,TRBD2,15,TRBJ2-5
TGTGCCAGCAGCCAGACAGGGAGTGAAAAACTGTTTTTT,CASSQTGSEKLFF,-,TRBV3-1,TRBD1,13,TRBJ1-4
TGTGCCAGCAGCCAAGGACAGGGGTCGGCCTACGAGCAGTACTTC,CASSQGQGSAYEQYF,few,TRBV3-1,TRBD1,15,TRBJ2-7
TGCGCCAGCAGCCAAGATCAGGTAGCGGGGGGGCCCACAGATACGCAGTATTTT,CASSQDQVAGGPTDTQYF,few,TRBV4-3,TRBD2,18,TRBJ2-3
TGCGCCAGCAGCCAAGGTAACGGACAGAATAATTCACCCCTCCACTTT,CASSQGNGQNNSPLHF,-,TRBV4-1,-,16,TRBJ1-6
TGTGCCAGCAGCCAGGCTTCCTCAGTTTCCGGGGAGCTGTTTTTT,CASSQASSVSGELFF,-,TRBV4-2,-,15,TRBJ2-2
TGTGCCAGCGGCTCAAGGCAGGGGGCTATCGGTGATAAGGGGGAGCTGTTTTTT,CASGSRQGAIGDKGELFF,-,TRBV7-8,TRBD1,18,TRBJ2-2
TGTGCCAGCAGTGACCCCCAAGGGAAGCAGTACTTC,CASSDPQGKQYF,-,TRBV25-1,-,12,TRBJ2-7